Shown below are 2 T cell receptor beta chains from a single sample sequenced in a study of identical twins. From the 5' RACE reads, TCRdb called clonotypes with MiXCR, one entry per CDR3 protein. The data show some 790,000 distinct CDR3 sequences, roughly 20% seen once. The same data also contributed to another study, on T cells expressing NK-cell markers.

The specimen was PBMCs. Every receptor here comes from a woman aged 18-30 years in good health.

This chain uses TRBV9 with TRBJ2-5, with D possibly being TRBD2 (6 bases). V was pared by 2 bases and J by 5 bases, with 16 bases between. The CDR3 is 15 amino acids. Looked up from germline, CDR1 is SGDLS and CDR2 is YYNGEE. CDR3 bases: TGTGCCAGCAGCGTCGGGACTGACCGGGGGGAGACCCAGTACTTC. It is translated as CASSVGTDRGETQYF.

The V and J genes are TRBV5-1 and TRBJ2-7; possibly TRBD1 for D (5 bases). Germline-derived CDR1 and CDR2 are SGHRS and YFSETQ. CDR3 length: 15 residues. V was shortened by 0 bases and J by 0 bases, with 10 bases between the two germline ends. CDR3 sequence: CASSLDGGASYEQYF. For the CDR3, the DNA is TGCGCCAGCAGCTTGGATGGTGGGGCCTCCTACGAGCAGTACTTC.